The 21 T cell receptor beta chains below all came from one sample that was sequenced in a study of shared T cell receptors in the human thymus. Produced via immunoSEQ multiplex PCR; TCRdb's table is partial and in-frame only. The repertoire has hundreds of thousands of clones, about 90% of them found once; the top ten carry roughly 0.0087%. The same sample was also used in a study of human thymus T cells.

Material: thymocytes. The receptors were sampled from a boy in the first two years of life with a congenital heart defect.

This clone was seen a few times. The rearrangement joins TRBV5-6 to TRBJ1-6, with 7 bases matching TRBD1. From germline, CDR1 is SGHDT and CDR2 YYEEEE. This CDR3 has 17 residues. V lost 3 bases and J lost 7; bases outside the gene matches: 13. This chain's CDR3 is CASSSNRGPDPNSPLHF. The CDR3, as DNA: TGTGCCAGCAGCTCCAACAGGGGCCCAGACCCGAATTCACCCCTCCACTTT.

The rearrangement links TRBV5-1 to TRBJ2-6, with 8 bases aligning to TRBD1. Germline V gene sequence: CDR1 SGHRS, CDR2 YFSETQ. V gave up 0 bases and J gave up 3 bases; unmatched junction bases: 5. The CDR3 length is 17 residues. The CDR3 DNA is TGCGCCAGCAGCTTGGTCGGACAGGGATATGGGGCCAACGTCCTGACTTTC. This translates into CASSLVGQGYGANVLTF.

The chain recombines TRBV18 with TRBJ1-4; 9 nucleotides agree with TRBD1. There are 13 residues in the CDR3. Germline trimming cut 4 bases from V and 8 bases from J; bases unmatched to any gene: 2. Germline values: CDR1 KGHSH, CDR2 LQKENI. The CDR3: CASSQGQGEKLFF. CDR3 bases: TGTGCCAGCTCACAAGGACAGGGGGAAAAACTGTTTTTT.

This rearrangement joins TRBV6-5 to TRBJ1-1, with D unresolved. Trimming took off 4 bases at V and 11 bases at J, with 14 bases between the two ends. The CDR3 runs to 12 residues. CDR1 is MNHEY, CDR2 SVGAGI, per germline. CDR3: CASSLGPPGAFF. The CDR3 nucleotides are TGTGCCAGCAGTTTAGGACCGCCGGGGGCTTTCTTT.

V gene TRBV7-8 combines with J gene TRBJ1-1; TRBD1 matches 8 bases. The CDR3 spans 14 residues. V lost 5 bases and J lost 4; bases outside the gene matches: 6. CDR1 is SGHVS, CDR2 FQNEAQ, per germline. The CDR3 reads CASSEDRGGTEAFF. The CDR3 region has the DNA TGTGCCAGCAGCGAAGACAGGGGCGGCACTGAAGCTTTCTTT.

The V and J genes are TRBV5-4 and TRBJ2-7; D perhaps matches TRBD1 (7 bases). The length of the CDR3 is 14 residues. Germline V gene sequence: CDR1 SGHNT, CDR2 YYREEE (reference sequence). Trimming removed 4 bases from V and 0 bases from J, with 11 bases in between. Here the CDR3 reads CASSHRGLSYEQYF. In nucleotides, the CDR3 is TGTGCCAGCAGCCACAGGGGACTCTCCTACGAGCAGTACTTC.

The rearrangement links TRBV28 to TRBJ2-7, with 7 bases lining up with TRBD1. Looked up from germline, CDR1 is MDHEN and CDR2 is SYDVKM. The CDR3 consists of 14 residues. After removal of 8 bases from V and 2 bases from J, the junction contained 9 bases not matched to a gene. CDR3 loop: CASLTGTEPYEQYF. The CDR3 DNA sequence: TGTGCCAGCCTTACCGGGACAGAACCCTACGAGCAGTACTTC.

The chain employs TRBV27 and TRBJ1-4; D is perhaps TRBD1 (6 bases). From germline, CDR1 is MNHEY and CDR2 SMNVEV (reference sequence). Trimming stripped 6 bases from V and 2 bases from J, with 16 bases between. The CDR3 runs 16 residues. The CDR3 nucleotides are TGTGCCAGCAGCCCCGCCCAAAGGGGGACTAATGAAAAACTGTTTTTT. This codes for CASSPAQRGTNEKLFF.

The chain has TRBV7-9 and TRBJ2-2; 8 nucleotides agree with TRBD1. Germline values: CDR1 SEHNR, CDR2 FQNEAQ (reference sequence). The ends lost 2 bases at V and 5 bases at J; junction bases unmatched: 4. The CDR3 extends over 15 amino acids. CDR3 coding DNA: TGTGCCAGCAGCTTAACGGGACAGGTAACCGGGGAGCTGTTTTTT. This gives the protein CASSLTGQVTGELFF.

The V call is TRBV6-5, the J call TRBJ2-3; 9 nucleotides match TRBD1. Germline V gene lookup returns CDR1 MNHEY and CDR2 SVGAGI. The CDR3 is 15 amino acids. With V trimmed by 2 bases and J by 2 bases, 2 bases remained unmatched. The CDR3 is CASSYGTGLTDTQYF. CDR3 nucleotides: TGTGCCAGCAGTTACGGGACAGGGCTCACAGATACGCAGTATTTT.

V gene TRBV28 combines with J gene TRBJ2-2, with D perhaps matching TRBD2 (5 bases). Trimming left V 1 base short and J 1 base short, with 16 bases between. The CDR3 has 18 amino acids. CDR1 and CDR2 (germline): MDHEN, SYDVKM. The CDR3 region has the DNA TGTGCCAGCAGTTTATACCCCCCTCCCCGGGAGAACACCGGGGAGCTGTTTTTT. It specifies CASSLYPPPRENTGELFF.

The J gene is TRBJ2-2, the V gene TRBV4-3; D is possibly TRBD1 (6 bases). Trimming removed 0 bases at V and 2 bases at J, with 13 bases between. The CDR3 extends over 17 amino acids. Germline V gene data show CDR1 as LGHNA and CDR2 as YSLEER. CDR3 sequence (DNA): TGCGCCAGCAGCCAAGATATGGGACAACTAAACACCGGGGAGCTGTTTTTT. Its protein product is CASSQDMGQLNTGELFF.

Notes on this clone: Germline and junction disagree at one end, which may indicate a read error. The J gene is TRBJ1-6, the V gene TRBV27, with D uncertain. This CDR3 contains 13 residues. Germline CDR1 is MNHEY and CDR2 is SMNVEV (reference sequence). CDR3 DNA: TGTGCCAGCAGTTTAAAAGACAATTCCCCCCTCCACTTT. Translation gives CASSLKDNSPLHF.

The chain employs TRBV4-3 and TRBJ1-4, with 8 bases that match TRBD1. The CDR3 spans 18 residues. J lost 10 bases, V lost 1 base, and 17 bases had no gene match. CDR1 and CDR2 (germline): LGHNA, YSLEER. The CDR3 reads CASSQAAFRDRLEVKLFF. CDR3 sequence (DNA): TGCGCCAGCAGCCAAGCAGCGTTCCGGGACAGGTTAGAAGTAAAACTGTTTTTT.

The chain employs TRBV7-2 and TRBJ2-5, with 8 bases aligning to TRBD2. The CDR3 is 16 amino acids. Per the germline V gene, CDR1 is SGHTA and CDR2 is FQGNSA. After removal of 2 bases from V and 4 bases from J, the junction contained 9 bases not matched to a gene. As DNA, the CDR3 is TGTGCCAGCAGCTTACTCGGGGCGGGGGGTTCAGAGACCCAGTACTTC. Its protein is CASSLLGAGGSETQYF.

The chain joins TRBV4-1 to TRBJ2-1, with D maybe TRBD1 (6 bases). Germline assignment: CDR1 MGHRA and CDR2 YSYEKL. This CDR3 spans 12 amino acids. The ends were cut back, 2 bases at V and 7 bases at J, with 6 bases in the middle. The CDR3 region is CASSQRGNEQFF. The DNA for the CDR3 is TGCGCCAGCAGCCAAAGGGGGAATGAGCAGTTCTTC.

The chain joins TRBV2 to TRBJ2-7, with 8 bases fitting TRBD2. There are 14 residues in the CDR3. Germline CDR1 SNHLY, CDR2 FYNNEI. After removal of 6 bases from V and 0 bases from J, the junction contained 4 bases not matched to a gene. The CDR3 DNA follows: TGTGCCAGCAGGGGGGCGGGAGGCTCCTACGAGCAGTACTTC. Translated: CASRGAGGSYEQYF.

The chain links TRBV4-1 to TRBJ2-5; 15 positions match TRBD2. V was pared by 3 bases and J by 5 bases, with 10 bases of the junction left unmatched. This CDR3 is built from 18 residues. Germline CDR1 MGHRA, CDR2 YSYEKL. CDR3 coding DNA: TGCGCCAGCAGCCATCCCCGGACTAGCGGGAGGGCGGGGGAGACCCAGTACTTC. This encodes CASSHPRTSGRAGETQYF.

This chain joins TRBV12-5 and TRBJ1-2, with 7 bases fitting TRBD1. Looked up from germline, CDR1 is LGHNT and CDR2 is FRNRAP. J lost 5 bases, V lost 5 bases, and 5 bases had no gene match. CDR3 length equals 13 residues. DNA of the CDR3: TGTGCTAGTGGTCCGGGGACAGTTTATGGCTACACCTTC. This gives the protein CASGPGTVYGYTF. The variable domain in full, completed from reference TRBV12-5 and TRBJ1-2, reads DARVTQTPRHKVTEMGQEVTMRCQPILGHNTVFWYRQTMMQGLELLAYFRNRAPLDDSGMPKDRFSAEMPDATLATLKIQPSEPRDSAVYFCASGPGTVYGYTFGSGTRLTVV.

The CDR3 DNA sequence: TGTGCCAGCAGCCCCCCGGCGGGGGGGACACCCTACGAGCAGTACTTC. Encoded protein: CASSPPAGGTPYEQYF. The chain links TRBV9 to TRBJ2-7, with TRBD2 matching 9 bases. Germline values: CDR1 SGDLS, CDR2 YYNGEE. Germline trimming cut 4 bases from V and 2 bases from J; bases unmatched to any gene: 10. CDR3 size: 16 residues. The full variable domain, with the rest looked up from reference TRBV9 and TRBJ2-7, is DSGVTQTPKHLITATGQRVTLRCSPRSGDLSVYWYQQSLDQGLQFLIQYYNGEERAKGNILERFSAQQFPDLHSELNLSSLELGDSALYFCASSPPAGGTPYEQYFGPGTRLTVT.

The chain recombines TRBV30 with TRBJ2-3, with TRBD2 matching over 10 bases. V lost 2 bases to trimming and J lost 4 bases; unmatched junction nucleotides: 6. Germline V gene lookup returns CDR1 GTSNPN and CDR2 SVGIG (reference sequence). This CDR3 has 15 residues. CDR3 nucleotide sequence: TGTGCCTGGAGTTTAGTAGCGGGGGGTGCAGATACGCAGTATTTT. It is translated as CAWSLVAGGADTQYF.